The clone carrying this TCR beta chain was observed a handful of times. Antigen unknown. The entry originates in a study of CD8 T cells in ankylosing spondylitis. Overall study results and limits: Among TCR beta sequences, a motif of under ten highly homologous variants appeared characteristic of ankylosing spondylitis blood.

TCRdb re-analysed the 5' RACE reads in MiXCR, keeping a single row per CDR3 protein. The sample lists fewer than 750,000 distinct CDR3 sequences; under 20% were seen once. This clonotype originated in a male donor with ankylosing spondylitis. The sequencing input was blood, either unsorted or a sorted T cell fraction (not recorded which).

CDR3 sequence: CASSPTQRETQYF. The CDR3 region has the DNA TGCGCCAGCAGCCCGACCCAAAGAGAGACCCAGTACTTC. The chain couples TRBV5-1 to TRBJ2-5; D ambiguous. The germline V and J ends were trimmed by 4 bases and 4 bases, with 11 bases remaining between them. This CDR3 has 13 amino acids. The germline CDR1 and CDR2 sequences are SGHRS and YFSETQ.